This T cell receptor (beta chain) was retrieved from a study of blood T cell repertoires in COVID-19 (dated by TCRdb to 2019 to 2021). Describing the broader study: Samples covering the acute and convalescent phases of COVID-19 were provided by collaborators in the United States, Italy and Spain. The prospective study material was composed of cDNA or gDNA derived from T cells, B-cell-depleted T cells, or PBMCs. The dataset comprised deeply sampled blood TCRbeta repertoires from subjects exposed to, actively infected with, or recovered from COVID-19. A freely available public database, intended as a resource for researchers studying the immune response to SARS-CoV-2, is where the repertoires were released. Samples came from the ongoing ImmuneRACE study (first 160 participants) plus 1,254 subjects from 6 global collaborators. Nearly every sample came with metadata listing a de-identified subject ID, COVID-19 status, age in years and sex. Where HLA class I and class II types were available, the types were taken from metadata supplied by the sample provider, not from assay-based typing. Results and caveats for the whole study, not just this receptor: The amount of clinical and demographic metadata varied by source and participant and was provided uncurated.

In Seattle, one collaborating source enrolled patients while the infection was active and tracked those patients longitudinally over the course of disease. Each collaborating institution followed its own protocols to collect whole blood in K2EDTA tubes. For TCRbeta analysis, collaborator samples were shipped as frozen whole blood, as isolated PBMCs, or as DNA extracted from either sample type. TCRbeta CDR3 regions were amplified from genomic DNA using the immunoSEQ Assay, a bias-controlled multiplex PCR. Regarding the original processing steps: Within the assay, amplification of reference gene primers was used to estimate how many nucleated cells each sample contained. To quantify the absolute abundance of each unique TCRbeta CDR3 rearrangement, sequence reads were collapsed and filtered. For each sample, productive Simpson clonality was calculated by taking the square root of Simpson's diversity index across productive rearrangements. As stored in TCRdb, this immuneACCESS dataset retains in-frame rearrangements with V and J assigned. A fraction of the clones does not appear; measured against another copy, unresolved V genes explain less than half of the discrepancy, and the remainder lacks a known reason. V and J calls plus clone size are reproduced from that table; the DNA served to infer D and trimming. In all, the sample holds about 60,000 clones, and 65% to 80% of those were seen once. The top ten clonotypes cover 15% to 25% of the sample.

Regarding this clone: Its antigen has not been determined. No base quality values were provided; no much bigger clone lies one nucleotide off.

V and J lose 1 base and 2 bases, and a span of 10 bases separates them. Its CDR3 holds 14 amino acids, cysteine through phenylalanine. Only the CDR3 DNA stays, 42 bases, in frame from base 1. Per the germline V gene, SGHDT is the CDR1 and YYEEEE is the CDR2. The sequence is built from TRBV5-6 and TRBJ2-7, and perhaps TRBD1 as D gene, on 5 matching bases. This clonotype originated in a man aged 25-40 years with COVID-19, enrolled during active disease. The sequenced material came from peripheral blood. The nucleotide sequence reads as follows: TGTGCCAGCAGCTTGTCAGGGAACCCCTACGAGCAGTACTTC. Translated, it reads CASSLSGNPYEQYF.